This passage covers 27 T cell receptor beta chains from one sample sequenced in a study of radiotherapy plus CTLA-4 blockade in lung cancer. TCRdb's table, derived via immunoSEQ multiplex PCR, lists solely in-frame clones and lacks some. The profile shows tens of thousands of clones, around 80% of them singletons. This specimen was peripheral blood, taken from a patient treated with radiotherapy plus ipilimumab. These receptors all stem from a human donor with non-small cell lung cancer who had a complete response to radiotherapy plus ipilimumab.

This chain joins TRBV5-4 and TRBJ2-1; D gene ambiguous. This CDR3 is 14 amino acids long. Trimming removed 4 bases from V and 0 bases from J, with 8 bases in between. Germline V gene data show CDR1 as SGHNT and CDR2 as YYREEE (reference sequence). CDR3 sequence (DNA): TGTGCCAGCAGCATCAGAGACTCCTACAATGAGCAGTTCTTC. Its protein is CASSIRDSYNEQFF.

V is TRBV7-2 and J is TRBJ2-5; 8 bases agree with TRBD2. V shed 5 bases, J shed 5 bases, and the junction held 10 bases outside the gene matches. CDR3 length: 15 amino acids. Germline V gene sequence: CDR1 SGHTA, CDR2 FQGNSA. The CDR3 nucleotides are TGTGCCAGCAGCCGGACCGGGGGGGCCTACGAGACCCAGTACTTC. It is translated as CASSRTGGAYETQYF.

The chain recombines TRBV7-9 with TRBJ1-2, with D uncertain. The germline gives CDR1 SEHNR, CDR2 FQNEAQ (reference sequence). The CDR3 loop spans 14 amino acids. Between the trimmed V and J ends, which lost 1 base and 2 bases, there was a span of 8 bases. DNA for the CDR3: TGTGCCAGCAGCTTAGGGCAGCGAAACTATGGCTACACCTTC. The encoded protein is CASSLGQRNYGYTF.

This clone was recorded only once. The V gene is TRBV30, the J gene TRBJ1-1, with a possible D match to TRBD1 (5 bases). The germline gives CDR1 GTSNPN, CDR2 SVGIG (reference sequence). The CDR3 is 14 residues long. Trimming cost V 1 base and J 0 bases, with 9 bases left between them. The CDR3 region is CAWSEGLMNTEAFF. Here the CDR3 DNA reads TGTGCCTGGAGTGAGGGACTGATGAACACTGAAGCTTTCTTT.

The chain employs TRBV6-6 and TRBJ1-3; no firm D call. The CDR3 sequence is 16 residues long. From germline, CDR1 is MNHNY and CDR2 SVGAGI (reference sequence). The V and J ends lost 0 bases and 0 bases respectively, with 9 bases between them. This chain's CDR3 is CASSYSPAYSGNTIYF. CDR3 bases: TGTGCCAGCAGTTACTCTCCAGCCTACTCTGGAAACACCATATATTTT.

J is TRBJ2-3 and V is TRBV7-2; 8 positions match TRBD2. Germline CDR1 is SGHTA and CDR2 is FQGNSA. Trimming at V came to 8 bases and at J to 8 bases, leaving 9 bases not matched to a gene. The CDR3 totals 13 residues. In DNA, the CDR3 is TGTGCCAGCGGAAGATTAGCGGGGACTACGCAGTATTTT. It encodes CASGRLAGTTQYF.

The chain has TRBV2 and TRBJ2-2, with 10 bases identical to TRBD2. V was clipped by 8 bases and J by 7 bases; unmatched bases: 7. The CDR3 covers 14 residues. From germline, CDR1 is SNHLY and CDR2 FYNNEI. Here the CDR3 reads CASFVQRGGGELFF. In nucleotides, the CDR3 is TGTGCCAGCTTCGTCCAGCGGGGGGGCGGGGAGCTGTTTTTT.

This chain joins TRBV27 and TRBJ2-6, with 8 positions matching TRBD1. Germline V lookup: CDR1 MNHEY, CDR2 SMNVEV (reference sequence). V dropped 7 bases and J dropped 2; count of bases not matched to a gene: 4. This CDR3 has 15 amino acids. CDR3 region: CASTTGQAGANVLTF. CDR3 bases: TGTGCCAGCACCACGGGACAGGCTGGGGCCAACGTCCTGACTTTC.

V usage is TRBV11-3 and J usage is TRBJ2-1, with D possibly matching TRBD2 (6 bases). Germline V lookup: CDR1 SGHNT, CDR2 YENEEA. The V and J ends lost 6 bases and 0 bases respectively, with 15 bases between them. CDR3 length equals 16 residues. CDR3 nucleotide sequence: TGTGCCAGCAGTTTAACGGGGGTTAGCTCCTACAATGAGCAGTTCTTC. Amino acids: CASSLTGVSSYNEQFF.

The chain combines TRBV5-1 with TRBJ1-1; TRBD1 might be the D (5 bases). CDR1 and CDR2 from the germline V gene are SGHRS and YFSETQ. The ends were cut back, 5 bases at V and 0 bases at J, with 14 bases in the middle. The CDR3 is 15 amino acids. As DNA, the CDR3 is TGCGCCAGCAGTATCACGGGACTGATGAACACTGAAGCTTTCTTT. As protein: CASSITGLMNTEAFF. Together with reference TRBV5-1 and TRBJ1-1, the CDR3 gives the full variable domain: KAGVTQTPRYLIKTRGQQVTLSCSPISGHRSVSWYQQTPGQGLQFLFEYFSETQRNKGNFPGRFSGRQFSNSRSEMNVSTLELGDSALYLCASSITGLMNTEAFFGQGTRLTVV.

The V gene is TRBV4-1, the J gene TRBJ1-2, with no clear D. V lost 3 bases and J 8 bases, leaving 16 bases between the germline ends. Per the germline V gene, CDR1 is MGHRA and CDR2 is YSYEKL. This CDR3 is 14 amino acids long. The CDR3 spells CASSQLTALGGYTF. The CDR3 DNA follows: TGCGCCAGCAGCCAGCTTACGGCTCTGGGAGGCTACACCTTC.

The chain uses TRBV30 and TRBJ2-1; 7 nucleotides agree with TRBD1. V shed 6 bases, J shed 2 bases, and the junction held 7 bases outside the gene matches. This CDR3 is built from 14 residues. Germline assignment: CDR1 GTSNPN and CDR2 SVGIG (reference sequence). The CDR3 bases are TGTGCCTGCCCCTCTGGACAGGCCTACAATGAGCAGTTCTTC. Its protein product is CACPSGQAYNEQFF.

This clone has more than one count but fewer than ten. The V call is TRBV6-4, the J call TRBJ2-1, with D maybe TRBD1 (6 bases). Germline lookup yields CDR1 MRHNA and CDR2 SNTAGT. This CDR3 has 14 amino acids. Trimming shortened V by 6 bases and J by 3 bases, and 12 bases separated the two germline ends. CDR3 bases: TGTGCCAGCAGCCCAACAGGGAACTACAATGAGCAGTTCTTC. Amino acids: CASSPTGNYNEQFF.

J is TRBJ2-7 and V is TRBV5-1; 13 nucleotides align to TRBD2. Per germline, CDR1 SGHRS and CDR2 YFSETQ. V dropped 4 bases and J dropped 5; count of bases not matched to a gene: 18. The CDR3 is 19 residues long. CDR3 in DNA: TGCGCCAGCAGCGTAAGGGGCGGACTAGCGGGGGCTACGAAGGACGAGCAGTACTTC. Protein product: CASSVRGGLAGATKDEQYF.

This clone occurred a few times. This chain uses TRBV7-9 with TRBJ2-2; D gene ambiguous. The CDR3 contains 15 residues. V lost 1 base to trimming and J lost 3 bases, with 9 bases between them. Germline lookup yields CDR1 SEHNR and CDR2 FQNEAQ (reference sequence). This CDR3 reads CASSLGVRDTGELFF. CDR3 nucleotides: TGTGCCAGCAGCTTAGGGGTTAGGGACACCGGGGAGCTGTTTTTT.

This rearrangement joins TRBV7-8 to TRBJ1-5; the D is unclear. Trimming cost V 4 bases and J 7 bases, with 14 bases left between them. From germline, CDR1 is SGHVS and CDR2 FQNEAQ. This CDR3 spans 14 amino acids. CDR3 amino acids: CASSSADWNQPQHF. DNA for the CDR3: TGTGCCAGCAGCTCCGCCGACTGGAACCAGCCCCAGCATTTT.

The gene calls are TRBV5-4 and TRBJ2-1; D might be TRBD2 (6 bases). CDR1 is SGHNT and CDR2 is YYREEE in the germline V gene (reference sequence). This CDR3 region has 13 residues. Trimming took off 5 bases at V and 8 bases at J, with 14 bases between the two ends. The CDR3 is CASSQTSSDEQFF. DNA of the CDR3: TGTGCCAGCAGTCAAACTAGCAGCGATGAGCAGTTCTTC.

The chain uses TRBV11-2 and TRBJ2-7, with 9 bases that match TRBD1. This CDR3 spans 15 amino acids. Per germline, CDR1 SGHAT and CDR2 FQNNGV. The ends lost 5 bases at V and 5 bases at J; junction bases unmatched: 10. This CDR3 reads CASSRSNRGLNEQYF. Here the CDR3 DNA reads TGTGCCAGCAGCCGCTCTAACAGGGGGCTGAACGAGCAGTACTTC. Using reference TRBV11-2 and TRBJ2-7 for the parts outside the CDR3, the full variable domain is EAGVAQSPRYKIIEKRQSVAFWCNPISGHATLYWYQQILGQGPKLLIQFQNNGVVDDSQLPKDRFSAERLKGVDSTLKIQPAKLEDSAVYLCASSRSNRGLNEQYFGPGTRLTVT.

For this clone: A read error may produce the germline difference seen at one junction end. The chain joins TRBV6-1 to TRBJ1-2; maybe TRBD1 (6 bases). CDR1 MNHNS and CDR2 SASEGT come from the germline V gene. The CDR3 runs 13 residues. The CDR3 here is CVSRAGGALGYTF. The CDR3, as DNA: TGTGTCAGCAGGGCCGGGGGCGCGCTTGGCTACACCTTC.

This chain links TRBV9 with TRBJ2-1, with no clear D. The V end was cut by 0 bases, the J end by 4 bases, with 8 bases between. Germline V gives CDR1 SGDLS, CDR2 YYNGEE. The CDR3 contains 14 residues. The CDR3 protein is CASSVDNPYNEQFF. CDR3 sequence (DNA): TGTGCCAGCAGCGTAGATAACCCATACAATGAGCAGTTCTTC.

The chain joins TRBV5-6 to TRBJ2-2; D is perhaps TRBD1 (5 bases). This CDR3 is 14 amino acids long. Germline V gene sequence: CDR1 SGHDT, CDR2 YYEEEE. V lost 0 bases, J lost 10 bases, and 13 bases lay in between. The CDR3 nucleotides are TGTGCCAGCAGCTTGGACAGGTTCGGGTTGGAGCTGTTTTTT. Translating it yields CASSLDRFGLELFF.

The count of this clone is one. The rearrangement joins TRBV2 to TRBJ2-7, with TRBD1 as a possible D gene (6 bases). The V and J ends lost 4 bases and 3 bases respectively, with 13 bases between them. CDR1 SNHLY and CDR2 FYNNEI come from the germline V gene. The CDR3 loop spans 14 amino acids. CDR3 bases: TGTGCCAGCAGTGTTGGTCTCAGGGGCTACGAGCAGTACTTC. Protein product: CASSVGLRGYEQYF.

The CDR3 sequence is CASRGFSYNEQFF. As DNA, the CDR3 is TGTGCCAGCAGGGGGTTTTCCTACAATGAGCAGTTCTTC. The chain is built from TRBV6-1 and TRBJ2-1; the D is unclear. Deletions cut 6 bases from V and 1 base from J, with 7 bases between. The CDR3 consists of 13 residues. In germline, CDR1 is MNHNS, CDR2 SASEGT.

The chain recombines TRBV28 with TRBJ2-4, with D perhaps matching TRBD1 or TRBD2 (5 bases each). Germline V lookup: CDR1 MDHEN, CDR2 SYDVKM. With 4 bases removed from V and 6 bases from J, the gap between germline ends came to 10 bases. CDR3 length: 13 amino acids. The CDR3 here is CASSSGGGNIQYF. The CDR3 DNA reads TGTGCCAGCAGTTCGGGTGGGGGAAACATTCAGTACTTC.

This clone was seen more than once but under ten times. The chain employs TRBV7-2 and TRBJ2-5; TRBD1 might be the D (6 bases). V was pared by 2 bases and J by 5 bases, with 9 bases between. The CDR3 is 13 amino acids. CDR1 and CDR2 from the germline V gene are SGHTA and FQGNSA. CDR3 protein: CASSLITGETQYF. CDR3 coding DNA: TGTGCCAGCAGCTTAATCACAGGGGAGACCCAGTACTTC.

This clone was seen once. This chain connects TRBV29-1 to TRBJ2-1, with D possibly TRBD1 on 6 matching bases. The V end lost 7 bases, the J end lost 9 bases, and 25 bases lay between the germline ends. In germline, CDR1 is SQVTM, CDR2 ANQGSEA. The CDR3 is made up of 15 amino acids. CDR3 bases: TGCAGCGAATTCCCACCCAGGGGCCCCCGGGGTGAGCAGTTCTTC. Translated: CSEFPPRGPRGEQFF.

The rearrangement links TRBV7-8 to TRBJ2-3; D possibly matches TRBD1 or TRBD2 (5 bases each). The V end was cut by 7 bases, the J end by 0 bases, with 17 bases between. Germline V gene lookup returns CDR1 SGHVS and CDR2 FQNEAQ. The CDR3 is 16 amino acids. The CDR3 DNA sequence: TGTGCCAGCACTCACCGGGGACCCACTAGCACAGATACGCAGTATTTT. Encoded protein: CASTHRGPTSTDTQYF.